Below, 19 T cell receptor beta chains from the same sample are listed, as sequenced in a study of cytomegalovirus exposure and HLA in healthy donors. A multiplex PCR was run with 60 Vbeta primers and 13 Jbeta primers. Assay used: immunoSEQ multiplex PCR; TCRdb lists only in-frame clones, some missing. Of about 190,000 clones detected, about 77% appear once; the ten largest clones hold approximately 2%. Sequencing was carried out using PBMCs. The receptors were sampled from a woman younger than 45 in good health and CMV-seropositive.

The rearrangement uses TRBV5-4 and TRBJ1-3; 8 nucleotides match TRBD1. CDR3 length: 17 amino acids. The V and J ends lost 4 bases and 0 bases, in that order; junction bases with no gene match: 9. CDR1 and CDR2 (germline): SGHNT, YYREEE (reference sequence). Written as DNA, the CDR3 is TGTGCCAGCAGCCCTGGACAGGGCGCCGTCTCTGGAAACACCATATATTTT. Residues: CASSPGQGAVSGNTIYF.

The chain combines TRBV27 with TRBJ1-2; the D gene is possibly TRBD1 (5 bases). The CDR3 runs to 15 residues. Germline CDR1 is MNHEY and CDR2 is SMNVEV (reference sequence). With 5 bases removed from V and 1 base from J, the gap between germline ends came to 14 bases. The CDR3 loop reads CASSPGQPDNYGYTF. For the CDR3, the DNA is TGTGCCAGCAGTCCTGGACAACCCGATAACTATGGCTACACCTTC.

This chain uses TRBV29-1 with TRBJ2-1, with 9 bases lining up with TRBD1. Germline CDR1 reads SQVTM; CDR2 reads ANQGSEA. This CDR3 has 15 residues. The trim removed 6 bases at V and 8 bases at J, leaving 14 bases unmatched. CDR3 DNA sequence: TGCAGCGTCCCTCCGGGGACAGGGATCAAAGATGAGCAGTTCTTC. Translation: CSVPPGTGIKDEQFF.

J is TRBJ2-1 and V is TRBV9; D perhaps matches TRBD2 (6 bases). The CDR3 covers 16 residues. Trimming stripped 2 bases from V and 0 bases from J, with 12 bases between. Germline V gene sequence: CDR1 SGDLS, CDR2 YYNGEE. CDR3 bases: TGTGCCAGCAGCGTCGGTCCCGGGAGCTCCTACAATGAGCAGTTCTTC. This sequence encodes CASSVGPGSSYNEQFF. Variable domain in full (rest from reference TRBV9 and TRBJ2-1): DSGVTQTPKHLITATGQRVTLRCSPRSGDLSVYWYQQSLDQGLQFLIQYYNGEERAKGNILERFSAQQFPDLHSELNLSSLELGDSALYFCASSVGPGSSYNEQFFGPGTRLTVL.

This clone has a handful of counts. CDR3 nucleotide sequence: TGCGCCAGCAGCCAAGAGATCTCGGCTGGGGCCAACGTCCTGACTTTC. This gives the protein CASSQEISAGANVLTF. The rearrangement joins TRBV4-3 to TRBJ2-6, with D unclear. The germline CDR1 and CDR2 sequences are LGHNA and YSLEER. The CDR3 contains 16 residues. V lost 0 bases and J 2 bases, leaving 8 bases between the germline ends.

The chain employs TRBV30 and TRBJ1-1, with D perhaps matching TRBD1 (5 bases). The germline CDR1 and CDR2 sequences are GTSNPN and SVGIG (reference sequence). V lost 7 bases and J 1 base, leaving 10 bases between the germline ends. The CDR3 runs 12 residues. CDR3: CALNQGNTEAFF. Written as DNA, the CDR3 is TGTGCCTTAAATCAGGGGAACACTGAAGCTTTCTTT.

This chain connects TRBV5-1 to TRBJ2-1; D remains ambiguous. Germline V CDR1 and CDR2: SGHRS, YFSETQ. V lost 3 bases to trimming and J lost 5 bases, with 12 bases between them. The CDR3 has 14 amino acids. The CDR3 DNA reads as TGCGCCAGCAGCTACCCTATCCTCAACAATGAGCAGTTCTTC. The encoded protein is CASSYPILNNEQFF.

V and J are TRBV13 and TRBJ1-3, with D possibly matching TRBD1 (6 bases). The V gene lost 4 bases and the J gene lost 1 base, with 11 bases spanning the gap. Germline-derived CDR1 and CDR2 are PRHDT and FYEKMQ (reference sequence). There are 15 residues in the CDR3. CDR3 residues: CASSSLQGSGNTIYF. The CDR3 DNA reads TGTGCCAGCAGCTCTCTACAGGGATCTGGAAACACCATATATTTT.

In its sample, this clone was seen once. This sequence joins TRBV28 and TRBJ2-5; a possible D gene is TRBD1 (6 bases). The ends were cut back, 4 bases at V and 4 bases at J, with 16 bases in the middle. Germline V CDR1 and CDR2: MDHEN, SYDVKM. This CDR3 contains 15 residues. CDR3 sequence (DNA): TGTGCCAGCAGTTACCGTGGGGGACAACGAGAGACCCAGTACTTC. Translation: CASSYRGGQRETQYF.

This clone was seen a few times. J is TRBJ2-7 and V is TRBV18, with a tentative D call TRBD2 (5 bases). The CDR3 sequence is 14 residues long. CDR1 is KGHSH, CDR2 LQKENI, per germline. V lost 1 base, J lost 3 bases, and 10 bases lay in between. CDR3 coding DNA: TGTGCCAGCTCACCACGAGGGAGTAGCTACGAGCAGTACTTC. It specifies CASSPRGSSYEQYF.

Worth noting for this clone: Other DNA sequences of this sample code for an identical CDR3. This sequence joins TRBV28 and TRBJ1-1; no firm D call. V lost 3 bases, J lost 3 bases, and 8 bases lay in between. The germline V gene encodes CDR1 MDHEN and CDR2 SYDVKM. This CDR3 has 13 amino acids. The CDR3 nucleotides read TGTGCCAGCAGTTTGGGGAGGCACACTGAAGCTTTCTTT. Amino acids: CASSLGRHTEAFF.

This chain links TRBV28 with TRBJ1-2; the D gene is possibly TRBD1 (5 bases). V lost 2 bases and J 4 bases, leaving 8 bases between the germline ends. CDR1 and CDR2 from the germline V gene are MDHEN and SYDVKM. CDR3 size: 13 residues. The CDR3, as DNA: TGTGCCAGCAGTTTACAGGGTGCCTATGGCTACACCTTC. Residues: CASSLQGAYGYTF.

The chain carries TRBV6-1 and TRBJ1-5; 7 bases match TRBD1. Per germline, CDR1 MNHNS and CDR2 SASEGT. This CDR3 has 13 residues. The junction had 5 bases not matched to a gene; V was cut back by 6 bases and J by 6 bases. This CDR3 is CASSSDRLQPQHF. The CDR3 DNA reads as TGTGCCAGCAGCTCGGACAGGCTTCAGCCCCAGCATTTT.

This clone was picked up one time. The chain is built from TRBV6-5 and TRBJ2-7, with D maybe TRBD1 (5 bases). CDR3 length equals 16 residues. V gave up 0 bases and J gave up 0 bases, with 12 bases separating them. CDR1 and CDR2 from the germline V gene are MNHEY and SVGAGI. CDR3 sequence (DNA): TGTGCCAGCAGTTACTCGGGCAGGGCCTCCTCCTACGAGCAGTACTTC. It is translated as CASSYSGRASSYEQYF.

V usage is TRBV14 and J usage is TRBJ2-1, with 7 bases identical to TRBD1. Germline CDR1 SGHDN, CDR2 FVKESK. V lost 1 base, J lost 2 bases, and 8 bases stayed unmatched. There are 17 residues in the CDR3. CDR3 in amino acids: CASSQASGTATYNEQFF. The CDR3 DNA reads as TGTGCCAGCAGCCAAGCTTCCGGGACAGCGACCTACAATGAGCAGTTCTTC.

The chain employs TRBV28 and TRBJ2-2; possibly TRBD2 for D (6 bases). In germline, CDR1 is MDHEN, CDR2 SYDVKM. The CDR3 has 16 amino acids. The V end lost 7 bases, the J end lost 3 bases, and 18 bases lay between the germline ends. DNA of the CDR3: TGTGCCAGCACTTCCGCGGGACTTCCTTACACCGGGGAGCTGTTTTTT. It translates to CASTSAGLPYTGELFF.

The J gene is TRBJ2-7, the V gene TRBV7-2; 11 nucleotides agree with TRBD2. The CDR3 contains 15 residues. V was pared by 0 bases and J by 6 bases, with 4 bases of the junction left unmatched. In germline, CDR1 is SGHTA, CDR2 FQGNSA. The DNA for the CDR3 is TGTGCCAGCAGCTTAGCTAGCGGGGGGGCCTCCGAGCAGTACTTC. This gives the protein CASSLASGGASEQYF.

This chain connects TRBV5-4 to TRBJ1-4; tentative D call: TRBD1 (5 bases). The CDR3 covers 15 residues. Per germline, CDR1 SGHNT and CDR2 YYREEE (reference sequence). The V gene lost 4 bases and the J gene lost 6 bases, with 16 bases spanning the gap. CDR3 sequence reads: CASSPWLGGDEKLFF. The CDR3 DNA reads as TGTGCCAGCAGCCCTTGGTTGGGGGGGGATGAAAAACTGTTTTTT.

This chain links TRBV28 with TRBJ1-5; TRBD1 matches at 10 bases. J lost 7 bases, V lost 6 bases, and 9 bases had no gene match. CDR3 size: 15 residues. Per germline, CDR1 MDHEN and CDR2 SYDVKM. CDR3 DNA sequence: TGTGCCAGCAGCCCTGGGACAGGGGCATTACAGCCCCAGCATTTT. Translation: CASSPGTGALQPQHF.